A selection of T cell receptor beta chains follows, all from one sample in a study of Ad26.COV2.S vaccination and SARS-CoV-2 variants. Sequencing used immunoSEQ multiplex PCR; TCRdb keeps in-frame clones, though not all of them. The table records about 350,000 clones, 92% of them present only once. This sample comprised peripheral blood, obtained after recovery from COVID-19. The receptor set was obtained from a human donor who had recovered from COVID-19. CDR3s include the opening cysteine and the closing phenylalanine or tryptophan. A D gene is named only where the DNA matches it firmly. Only part of the rows carry a size: once, few, many, or a class if the clone is expanded.

clone size	V gene	J gene	D gene	CDR3 DNA	CDR3 protein
-	TRBV19	TRBJ1-1	-	TGTGCCAGTAGTACCGGGAGAGTCACTGAAGCTTTCTTT	CASSTGRVTEAFF
-	TRBV5-4	TRBJ1-4	-	TGTGCCAGCAGCTTGGGTTCGGGCGCGCGGGAAAAACTGTTTTTT	CASSLGSGAREKLFF
once	TRBV7-6	TRBJ2-4	-	TGTGCCAGCAGCGCCGGGGAGCGGGTGGGAGGTGACATTCAGTACTTC	CASSAGERVGGDIQYF
-	TRBV6-1	TRBJ1-2	TRBD1	TGTGCCAGCAGTGAATCGGGACAGGGGTATGGCTACACCTTC	CASSESGQGYGYTF
-	TRBV18	TRBJ2-7	-	TGTGCCAGCTCACCATTGTCCGGGGACGAGCAGTACTTC	CASSPLSGDEQYF
-	TRBV3-1/TRBV3-2	TRBJ1-6	-	TGTGCCAGCAGCCATTTGGTTGGCAAGTCTGATTCACCCCTCCACTTT	CASSHLVGKSDSPLHF
-	TRBV5-1	TRBJ2-3	TRBD1	TGCGCCAGCAGCTTCGAGGGGGCCGACACAGATACGCAGTATTTT	CASSFEGADTDTQYF
-	TRBV5-5	TRBJ1-4	TRBD1	TGTGCCAGCAGCTTCACGGGACAGGGAGGTGAAAAACTGTTTTTT	CASSFTGQGGEKLFF
-	TRBV13	TRBJ2-2	-	TGTGCCAGCAGCGTACGACTAGGGGGTTTCACCGGGGAGCTGTTTTTT	CASSVRLGGFTGELFF
-	TRBV7-9	TRBJ2-2	-	TGTGCCAGCAGATATACACGGGGGGCGATCATCACCGGGGAGCTGTTTTTT	CASRYTRGAIITGELFF
-	TRBV6-2/TRBV6-3	TRBJ2-7	-	TGTGCCAGCAGTTCGACTCGTGGGTACTACGAGCAGTACTTC	CASSSTRGYYEQYF
-	TRBV2	TRBJ1-1	-	TGTGCCAGCCACGCGGAGCTCACCACTGAAGCTTTCTTT	CASHAELTTEAFF
-	TRBV2	TRBJ2-7	TRBD1	TGTGCCAGCAGTACCGGGACAGGGAAGTACTTC	CASSTGTGKYF
-	TRBV5-1	TRBJ1-5	-	TGCGCCAGCAGCCCGAGGGGGAGTCAGCCCCAGCATTTT	CASSPRGSQPQHF
-	TRBV15	TRBJ2-7	-	TGTGCCACCAGTGGAGTGGGGTACGAGCAGTACTTC	CATSGVGYEQYF
-	TRBV18	TRBJ2-7	-	TGTGCCAGCTCACCCCCCGACAGCTCCTACGAGCAGTACTTC	CASSPPDSSYEQYF
-	TRBV4-1	TRBJ1-5	-	TGCGCCAGCAGCCCCAGGGAAAGTCAGCCCCAGCATTTT	CASSPRESQPQHF
-	TRBV5-1	TRBJ2-3	TRBD1	TGCGCCAGCAGCCGGGACAGGGAGACAGATACGCAGTATTTT	CASSRDRETDTQYF
-	TRBV2	TRBJ2-1	TRBD2	TGTGCCAGCAGTGAACTAGCGGGGGGGTATGAGCAGTTCTTC	CASSELAGGYEQFF
-	TRBV18	TRBJ1-2	-	TGTGCCAGCTCACCGGACAGTAACTATGGCTACACCTTC	CASSPDSNYGYTF
-	TRBV25-1	TRBJ2-1	TRBD1	TGTGCCAGCAGCGATCCGGACAGGGTGGCCTACAATGAGCAGTTCTTC	CASSDPDRVAYNEQFF
-	TRBV7-9	TRBJ1-6	-	TGTGCCAGCAGCGGGGACACCCATTATTCACCCCTCCACTTT	CASSGDTHYSPLHF
-	TRBV6-5	TRBJ1-4	TRBD1	TGTGCCAGCAGTTCCCATCAGGGGGGGGATGAAAAACTGTTTTTT	CASSSHQGGDEKLFF
-	TRBV5-6	TRBJ1-3	-	TGTGCCAGCAGCTACGCGTCCGTGGTTTTTGGAAACACCATATATTTT	CASSYASVVFGNTIYF
-	TRBV5-4	TRBJ2-2	-	TGTGCCAGCAGGATTGGAGTCGGGGAGCTGTTTTTT	CASRIGVGELFF
-	TRBV5-4	TRBJ2-3	-	TGTGCCAGCAGCCTTGAGGTCAGGAGCACAGATACGCAGTATTTT	CASSLEVRSTDTQYF
-	TRBV5-1	TRBJ1-1	-	TGCGCCAGCAGCTTAAGGTCCCTGGGCCCTGAAGCTTTCTTT	CASSLRSLGPEAFF
-	TRBV14	TRBJ1-2	TRBD1	TGTGCCAGCAGCCAAGAGGTTACAGGGGTCTATGGCTACACCTTC	CASSQEVTGVYGYTF
-	TRBV7-8	TRBJ1-2	-	TGTGCCAGCAGCTTAGATCGGGGGGCGGATGGCTACACCTTC	CASSLDRGADGYTF
once	TRBV29-1	TRBJ2-6	-	TGCAGCGCCCGACGTTGCTCTGGGGCCAACGTCCTGACTTTC	CSARRCSGANVLTF
-	TRBV2	TRBJ2-1	TRBD2	TGTGCCAGCAGGAAAGCGGGGGGGAACAATGAGCAGTTCTTC	CASRKAGGNNEQFF
-	TRBV11-3	TRBJ2-3	-	TGTGCCAGCAGCTTAGATCCCCAGGGGGGGACGCAGTATTTT	CASSLDPQGGTQYF
-	TRBV2	TRBJ2-1	TRBD2	TGTGCCAGCAGTAGGACTAGCCCCTCCTACAATGAGCAGTTCTTC	CASSRTSPSYNEQFF
-	TRBV10-3	TRBJ1-2	-	TGTGCCATCAGTGAAAAGGACACCAATGGCTACACCTTC	CAISEKDTNGYTF
-	TRBV28	TRBJ2-1	TRBD2	TGTGCCAGCAGTAGCGGGGCTGTTCACAATGAGCAGTTCTTC	CASSSGAVHNEQFF
-	TRBV19	TRBJ1-2	-	TGTGCCAGTAGGGCGGTCCCCAGTACTAACTATGGCTACACCTTC	CASRAVPSTNYGYTF
-	TRBV9	TRBJ2-3	-	TGTGCCAGCAGCGTAGATAGCGCCAGCACAGATACGCAGTATTTT	CASSVDSASTDTQYF
-	TRBV7-9	TRBJ2-5	-	TGTGCCAGCAGCTTCGGGCTCCACTCGTACTTC	CASSFGLHSYF
-	TRBV15	TRBJ1-4	-	TGTGCCACCTACTTCGGGGGGGCCGGTGAAAAACTGTTTTTT	CATYFGGAGEKLFF
-	TRBV25-1	TRBJ2-5	-	TGTGCCAGCAGGCTCGGATCTCTAGAGACCCAGTACTTC	CASRLGSLETQYF
-	TRBV14	TRBJ2-7	-	TGTGCCAGCAGCCAGGCCGGGACCGTCACCTACGAGCAGTACTTC	CASSQAGTVTYEQYF
-	TRBV28	TRBJ2-7	-	TGTGCCAGCACCGTAGGAGGGAGCTCCTACGAGCAGTACTTC	CASTVGGSSYEQYF
-	TRBV10-2	TRBJ2-3	-	TGCGCCAGCAGTAGGGACGCCAAGGATACGCAGTATTTT	CASSRDAKDTQYF
-	TRBV21-1	TRBJ1-2	-	TGTGCCAGCAGCAAAGATTGGGGGCAGCAATATGGAGGCTACACCTTC	CASSKDWGQQYGGYTF